Below are 27 T cell receptor beta chains sequenced from a single sample in a study of early T cells in non-severe SARS-CoV-2 infection. MiXCR, run by TCRdb on the 5' RACE reads, gives a single entry per CDR3 protein. The sample has about 64,000 distinct CDR3 sequences, 18% seen once. Sequencing was performed on whole blood, taken at baseline. All receptors derive from an adult who was a healthcare worker with PCR-confirmed SARS-CoV-2 infection or an uninfected control (not recorded which).

The chain has TRBV5-4 and TRBJ1-6; perhaps TRBD1 as D (5 bases). This CDR3 has 14 amino acids. V lost 5 bases, J lost 8 bases, and 14 bases lay in between. Germline CDR1 reads SGHNT; CDR2 reads YYREEE (reference sequence). The CDR3, as DNA: TGTGCCAGCAGACCAGCCCGGGGGGATTCACCCCTCCACTTT. Encoded protein: CASRPARGDSPLHF.

CDR3 in DNA: TGTGCCAGCAGCTTAGTACCTCCCCAGCGGGGGGGGAGCACAGATACGCAGTATTTT. Its translation: CASSLVPPQRGGSTDTQYF. This rearrangement joins TRBV7-2 to TRBJ2-3, with 10 bases aligning to TRBD2. The germline gives CDR1 SGHTA, CDR2 FQGNSA. The junction had 10 bases not matched to a gene; V was cut back by 1 base and J by 0 bases. The CDR3 has 19 residues.

The CDR3 here is CASRGVGRGPREQYF. The CDR3 bases are TGCGCCAGCAGAGGCGTTGGCAGGGGGCCGAGGGAGCAGTACTTC. The chain joins TRBV5-1 to TRBJ2-7, with 8 bases lining up with TRBD1. Germline CDR1 and CDR2: SGHRS and YFSETQ. Trimming at V came to 5 bases and at J to 7 bases, leaving 14 bases not matched to a gene. This CDR3 comprises 15 residues.

Many counts were recorded for this clonotype. This sequence joins TRBV12-3 or TRBV12-4 and TRBJ1-1; no clear D. CDR3 length equals 13 residues. Trimming cost V 2 bases and J 4 bases, with 8 bases left between them. The CDR3 sequence: CASSLNWSTEAFF. CDR3 bases: TGTGCCAGCAGTTTAAACTGGAGCACTGAAGCTTTCTTT.

This clonotype was counted at least ten times. The CDR3 is CASSLGQGEGDTQYF. CDR3 DNA sequence: TGTGCCAGCAGTTTGGGACAGGGGGAAGGAGATACGCAGTATTTT. The chain links TRBV7-2 to TRBJ2-3; TRBD1 agrees at 11 bases. The CDR3 is 15 residues long. With V trimmed by 6 bases and J by 5 bases, 7 bases remained unmatched. The germline V gene encodes CDR1 SGHTA and CDR2 FQGNSA.

This clonotype was seen at least ten times. The V call is TRBV20-1, the J call TRBJ2-4, with D perhaps TRBD2 (6 bases). V shed 3 bases and J shed 5 bases, with 17 bases lying between them. In germline, CDR1 is DFQATT, CDR2 SNEGSKA (reference sequence). This CDR3 has 15 residues. The CDR3 region is CSASPSAGFENIQYF. For the CDR3, the DNA is TGCAGTGCTAGTCCTTCGGCGGGGTTCGAAAACATTCAGTACTTC.

The J gene is TRBJ2-1, the V gene TRBV7-9; D unclear. The CDR3 extends over 12 amino acids. V was clipped by 2 bases and J by 7 bases, with 6 bases between them. Per germline, CDR1 SEHNR and CDR2 FQNEAQ (reference sequence). The CDR3 nucleotides read TGTGCCAGCAGCTTAATACGAAATGAGCAGTTCTTC. This gives the protein CASSLIRNEQFF.

A few counts support this clonotype. V gene TRBV7-9 combines with J gene TRBJ2-6; 12 bases map to TRBD1. The CDR3 has 21 amino acids. Per germline, CDR1 SEHNR and CDR2 FQNEAQ (reference sequence). J was trimmed by 1 base and V by 4 bases; bases with no gene match: 14. This chain's CDR3 is CASSSPLGTGGATSGANVLTF. The CDR3 DNA reads TGTGCCAGCAGCTCCCCCCTAGGGACAGGGGGCGCGACTTCTGGGGCCAACGTCCTGACTTTC.

This clonotype has a count of ten or more. The chain recombines TRBV14 with TRBJ1-2, with 8 nucleotides matching TRBD1. V shed 4 bases, J shed 6 bases, and the junction held 7 bases outside the gene matches. CDR1 is SGHDN, CDR2 FVKESK, per germline. This CDR3 contains 14 residues. The CDR3 reads CASSRDRGYHGYTF. For the CDR3, the DNA is TGTGCCAGCAGCCGTGACAGGGGATACCATGGCTACACCTTC.

This clonotype was recorded at least ten times. The genes are TRBV6-5 and TRBJ1-1; TRBD1 is a possible D gene (6 bases). The V end was cut by 8 bases, the J end by 1 base, with 11 bases between. This CDR3 is 13 amino acids long. Looked up from germline, CDR1 is MNHEY and CDR2 is SVGAGI. The CDR3 sequence is CASSRGGNTEAFF. CDR3 DNA sequence: TGTGCCAGCTCCAGGGGCGGGAACACTGAAGCTTTCTTT.

V usage is TRBV18 and J usage is TRBJ1-2; D is possibly TRBD1 (6 bases). CDR1 and CDR2 (germline): KGHSH, LQKENI. The CDR3 is 13 residues long. V shed 2 bases and J shed 6 bases, with 10 bases lying between them. CDR3 in amino acids: CASSPNREDGYTF. In DNA form, the CDR3 reads TGTGCCAGCTCACCAAACAGGGAGGATGGCTACACCTTC.

At least ten counts were recorded for this clonotype. The gene calls are TRBV7-6 and TRBJ2-3, with 7 positions matching TRBD2. The germline V gene encodes CDR1 SGHVS and CDR2 FNYEAQ. The CDR3 is made up of 17 amino acids. Unmatched junction bases numbered 12, after V lost 0 bases and J lost 6 bases. CDR3 sequence (DNA): TGTGCCAGCAGCTTAGCGTGGCCTAGCGGCCCTGGGGATACGCAGTATTTT. The encoded protein is CASSLAWPSGPGDTQYF.

This rearrangement joins TRBV14 to TRBJ1-6, with TRBD1 as a possible D gene (6 bases). Germline lookup yields CDR1 SGHDN and CDR2 FVKESK. This CDR3 contains 15 residues. Trimming took 4 bases from V and 11 from J, leaving 18 bases between them. The CDR3 DNA sequence: TGTGCCAGCAGCCCCGCCCGGGACAAATCTACACCCCTCCACTTT. Translating gives CASSPARDKSTPLHF.

CDR3 in amino acids: CASSQDTGSTDTQYF. In nucleotides, the CDR3 is TGTGCCAGCAGCCAAGACACGGGTAGCACAGATACGCAGTATTTT. The chain is built from TRBV4-2 and TRBJ2-3; the D is unclear. Germline V gives CDR1 LGHNA, CDR2 YNFKEQ. The CDR3 totals 15 residues. V was shortened by 0 bases and J by 0 bases, with 7 bases between the two germline ends.

This clonotype has only a few counts. This chain links TRBV7-9 with TRBJ1-1; possibly TRBD1 for D (6 bases). The CDR3 is made up of 13 amino acids. The germline gives CDR1 SEHNR, CDR2 FQNEAQ (reference sequence). V lost 2 bases and J lost 8, with 12 bases in between. CDR3 in amino acids: CASSLSGGTEAFF. The CDR3 DNA reads TGTGCCAGCAGCTTAAGCGGGGGCACCGAAGCTTTCTTT.

In its sample, this clonotype was seen a few times. The chain has TRBV29-1 and TRBJ2-3, with 12 bases that match TRBD2. Looked up from germline, CDR1 is SQVTM and CDR2 is ANQGSEA. CDR3 length: 13 amino acids. Trimming took 8 bases from V and 7 from J; bases not matched to a gene: 7. The CDR3: CSFRLAGAYTQYF. CDR3 DNA sequence: TGCAGCTTTCGACTAGCGGGGGCGTATACGCAGTATTTT.

The J gene is TRBJ2-5, the V gene TRBV9, with unresolved D. The germline gives CDR1 SGDLS, CDR2 YYNGEE. With 0 bases removed from V and 2 bases from J, the gap between germline ends came to 2 bases. This CDR3 region has 12 residues. CDR3: CASSVGQETQYF. CDR3 nucleotide sequence: TGTGCCAGCAGCGTAGGGCAAGAGACCCAGTACTTC.

Note on this clonotype: In this CDR3 the conserved last residue, phenylalanine or tryptophan, is missing, so a read error is likely. V and J are TRBV4-2 and TRBJ2-3, with D perhaps matching TRBD1 (5 bases). The CDR3 covers 14 residues. CDR1 and CDR2 from the germline V gene are LGHNA and YNFKEQ. Trimming stripped 5 bases from V and 9 bases from J, with 18 bases between. CDR3 nucleotide sequence: TGTGCCAGCAGCACTGATAGGGGTCCTTGGACGCAGTATTTA. This sequence encodes CASSTDRGPWTQYL.

V gene TRBV20-1 combines with J gene TRBJ2-4; D tentatively fits TRBD1 or TRBD2 (6 bases each). Germline values: CDR1 DFQATT, CDR2 SNEGSKA (reference sequence). The CDR3 totals 12 residues. The V and J ends lost 6 bases and 4 bases respectively, with 10 bases between them. The CDR3 sequence is CSAGGTKNIQYF. DNA for the CDR3: TGCAGTGCCGGGGGCACAAAAAACATTCAGTACTTC.

This clonotype was seen more than once but under ten times. The J gene is TRBJ2-7, the V gene TRBV7-9; the D gene is possibly TRBD2 (6 bases). The CDR3 loop spans 13 amino acids. The ends were cut back, 2 bases at V and 4 bases at J, with 9 bases in the middle. Germline V CDR1 and CDR2: SEHNR, FQNEAQ (reference sequence). For the CDR3, the DNA is TGTGCCAGCAGCTTATTTGGGAGGTACGAGCAGTACTTC. Translation: CASSLFGRYEQYF.

CDR3 sequence (DNA): TGTGCCAGCTCACCATTCGTGGGCGGAGGCGAGCAGTACTTC. Protein: CASSPFVGGGEQYF. J is TRBJ2-7 and V is TRBV18; tentative D call: TRBD2 (5 bases). V lost 2 bases and J lost 6, with 14 bases in between. The CDR3 totals 14 residues. Germline V gives CDR1 KGHSH, CDR2 LQKENI.

This clonotype was counted between two and nine times. This chain connects TRBV10-1 to TRBJ2-5; no clear D. The CDR3 has 15 residues. Trimming removed 0 bases at V and 5 bases at J, with 13 bases between. The germline V gene encodes CDR1 WNHNN and CDR2 SYGVQD (reference sequence). CDR3 residues: CASSESSGRQETQYF. The CDR3, as DNA: TGCGCCAGCAGTGAGTCTTCCGGCCGCCAGGAGACCCAGTACTTC.

This clonotype was found a few times. The chain employs TRBV20-1 and TRBJ1-6; D is possibly TRBD1 (6 bases). CDR1 is DFQATT, CDR2 SNEGSKA, per germline (reference sequence). V was pared by 3 bases and J by 11 bases, with 23 bases between. CDR3 length equals 16 residues. The DNA of the CDR3 is TGCAGTGCTAGCCCTCCGTCGACAGGCTTTTCGGCACCCCTCCACTTT. The encoded protein is CSASPPSTGFSAPLHF.

This clonotype was detected a few times. The chain links TRBV18 to TRBJ1-2; 9 bases match TRBD1. Germline trimming cut 2 bases from V and 3 bases from J; bases unmatched to any gene: 7. This CDR3 comprises 16 residues. The germline gives CDR1 KGHSH, CDR2 LQKENI. DNA for the CDR3: TGTGCCAGCTCACCAATACCGACAGGGGGGGACTATGGCTACACCTTC. Protein: CASSPIPTGGDYGYTF.

This clonotype was found a few times. This chain connects TRBV4-3 to TRBJ1-4; 7 nucleotides match TRBD1. This CDR3 has 15 residues. Germline trimming cut 4 bases from V and 8 bases from J; bases unmatched to any gene: 10. Germline CDR1 and CDR2: LGHNA and YSLEER. The CDR3 spells CASSPRTGAGEKLFF. In DNA form, the CDR3 reads TGCGCCAGCAGCCCCCGTACAGGGGCGGGCGAAAAACTGTTTTTT.

V and J are TRBV6-1 and TRBJ2-3; D is undetermined. Trimming removed 0 bases at V and 6 bases at J, with 10 bases between. Germline assignment: CDR1 MNHNS and CDR2 SASEGT. The CDR3 loop spans 14 amino acids. The CDR3 region is CASSEAQERDTQYF. Written as DNA, the CDR3 is TGTGCCAGCAGTGAAGCCCAGGAAAGGGATACGCAGTATTTT.

The chain has TRBV20-1 and TRBJ2-3, with 11 bases aligning to TRBD2. The CDR3 loop spans 13 amino acids. Germline V gives CDR1 DFQATT, CDR2 SNEGSKA (reference sequence). V lost 7 bases, J lost 1 base, and 1 base stayed unmatched. CDR3 protein: CSGGLAGTDTQYF. CDR3 nucleotides: TGCAGTGGGGGACTAGCGGGCACAGATACGCAGTATTTT.